This record covers a single T cell receptor (beta chain). Its antigen is currently unknown. Clones were sequenced by immunoSEQ multiplex PCR, and TCRdb holds only the in-frame ones, with some missing. The table records roughly 150,000 clones, roughly 84% of them present only once. This specimen belongs to a study of cytotoxic CD8 clonotypes in ibrutinib-treated CLL. Turning to the study itself: Response samples were obtained once patients had received a median about 11 months of treatment, range 6 to 36.

Overall study results and limits: Exceeding age-matched healthy donors, baseline clonality also tracked the counts of circulating CD8+ T cells.

Per the germline V gene, CDR1 is SEHNR and CDR2 is FQNEAQ (reference sequence). Deletions cut 4 bases from V and 0 bases from J, with 16 bases between. The CDR3 is 16 residues long. Sequenced material: PBMCs, taken at disease progression, from a patient treated with ibrutinib. The TCR sequence derives from a human donor with chronic lymphocytic leukemia. The chain recombines TRBV7-9 with TRBJ2-7; tentative D call: TRBD2 (6 bases). This CDR3 is CASSYEGLSFSYEQYF. The CDR3 region has the DNA TGTGCCAGCAGCTACGAGGGACTGTCTTTCTCCTACGAGCAGTACTTC. The variable domain in full, completed from reference TRBV7-9 and TRBJ2-7, reads DTGVSQNPRHKITKRGQNVTFRCDPISEHNRLYWYRQTLGQGPEFLTYFQNEAQLEKSRLLSDRFSAERPKGSFSTLEIQRTEQGDSAMYLCASSYEGLSFSYEQYFGPGTRLTVT.